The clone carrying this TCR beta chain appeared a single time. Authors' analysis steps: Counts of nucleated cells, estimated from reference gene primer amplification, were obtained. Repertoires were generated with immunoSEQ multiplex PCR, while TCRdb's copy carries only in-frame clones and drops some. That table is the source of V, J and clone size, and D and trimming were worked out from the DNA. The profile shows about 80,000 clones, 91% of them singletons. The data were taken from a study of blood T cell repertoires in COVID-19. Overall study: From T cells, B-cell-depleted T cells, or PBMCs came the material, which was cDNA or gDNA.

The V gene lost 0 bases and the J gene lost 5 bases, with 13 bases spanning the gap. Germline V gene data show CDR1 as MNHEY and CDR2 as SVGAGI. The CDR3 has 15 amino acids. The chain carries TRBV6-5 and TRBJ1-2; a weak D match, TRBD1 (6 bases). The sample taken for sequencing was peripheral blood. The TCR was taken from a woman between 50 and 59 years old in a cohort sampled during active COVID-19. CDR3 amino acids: CASSYSRRQGYGYTF. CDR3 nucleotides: TGTGCCAGCAGTTACTCTAGGAGGCAGGGGTATGGCTACACCTTC.